This T cell receptor (beta chain) was captured in a study of blood T cell repertoires in COVID-19 (dated by TCRdb to the early 2020s). For the wider study: Samples covering the acute and convalescent phases of COVID-19 were provided by collaborators in the United States, Italy and Spain. The prospective study material was composed of cDNA or gDNA derived from T cells, B-cell-depleted T cells, or PBMCs. Subjects who had been exposed to COVID-19, were actively infected with it, or had recovered from it provided the deeply sampled blood TCRbeta repertoires that made up the dataset. The repertoires were released in a freely available public database meant as a resource for research on the immune response to SARS-CoV-2. Samples came from the ongoing ImmuneRACE study (first 160 participants) plus 1,254 subjects from 6 global collaborators. The sample metadata nearly always contained a de-identified subject ID, COVID-19 status, age in years and sex. HLA class I and class II types, where available, came from metadata supplied by the sample provider rather than from assay-based typing. Findings and caveats that apply to the study as a whole: Clinical and demographic metadata were provided uncurated, with the amount varying by source and participant.

Enrolling through a virtual design, the prospective study's participants ranged in age from roughly 18 to 90 years and lived across some 23 United States geographic areas. To assign participants to cohorts, the prospective study relied on clinical history that participants themselves reported in a screening survey and a study questionnaire. In the prospective study, mobile phlebotomists collected whole blood, serum and a nasopharyngeal or oropharyngeal swab from each participant. Additional blood draws and questionnaires over an approximately 2-month period could optionally be provided by prospective study participants. Prospective study blood samples were shipped either frozen or at room temperature before DNA extraction. The immunoSEQ Assay, a bias-controlled multiplex PCR, was used to amplify TCRbeta CDR3 regions from genomic DNA. The paper's data handling went like this. The number of nucleated cells in each sample was estimated from the amplification of reference gene primers within the assay. To quantify the absolute abundance of each unique TCRbeta CDR3 rearrangement, sequence reads were collapsed and filtered. For each sample, productive Simpson clonality was calculated as the square root of Simpson's diversity index across productive rearrangements. Sourced from immuneACCESS, this table was stored by TCRdb with only in-frame sequences that have V and J called. A share of the clones is absent; for the studies checked, an unresolved V gene accounts for under half, and the remainder has no known explanation. V, J and clone size were drawn from that table, and D and trimming were deduced from the DNA. The sample profile shows 220,000 or so clones; 80% to 90% of them were found once. The ten largest clones add up to around 15% of the sample.

Points on this clone: Its antigen is not yet known. One base away there is no much larger clone; base qualities are not given.

The TCR originated in a woman between 45 and 65 years old with acute COVID-19. The sample was PBMCs or T cells enriched from blood (not recorded which).

The CDR3 protein is CSASPGTGSGHTDTQYF. The nucleotide sequence is given as TGCAGTGCCAGTCCCGGGACAGGGTCCGGGCACACAGATACGCAGTATTTT. The chain links TRBV20-1 with TRBJ2-3; 9 junctional bases match TRBD1. From cysteine to phenylalanine, the CDR3 is 17 amino acids long. Just the 51-base CDR3 DNA is kept, in frame starting at base 1. For CDR1 and CDR2, the germline V gene (reference sequence) lists DFQATT and SNEGSKA. At the junction V is shortened by 6 bases and J by 2 bases; bases outside the gene matches: 15.